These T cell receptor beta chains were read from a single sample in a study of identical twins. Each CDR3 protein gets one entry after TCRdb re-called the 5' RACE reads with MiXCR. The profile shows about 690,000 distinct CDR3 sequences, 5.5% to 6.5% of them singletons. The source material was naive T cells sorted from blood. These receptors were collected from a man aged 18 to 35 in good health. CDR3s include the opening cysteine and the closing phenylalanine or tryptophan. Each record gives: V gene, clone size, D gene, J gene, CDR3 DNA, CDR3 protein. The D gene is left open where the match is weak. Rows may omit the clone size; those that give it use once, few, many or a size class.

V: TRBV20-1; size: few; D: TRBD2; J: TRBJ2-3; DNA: TGCAGTGCTAGCGGCGGACTAGCGGCTGGCACAGATACGCAGTATTTT; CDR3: CSASGGLAAGTDTQYF
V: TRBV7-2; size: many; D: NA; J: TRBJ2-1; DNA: TGTGCCAGCAGCTTAGTACACAGAGACAATGAGCAGTTCTTC; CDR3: CASSLVHRDNEQFF
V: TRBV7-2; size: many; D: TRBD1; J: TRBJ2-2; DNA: TGTGCCAGCAGCCCAGGACAGGGAATGGGCGGGGAGCTGTTTTTT; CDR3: CASSPGQGMGGELFF
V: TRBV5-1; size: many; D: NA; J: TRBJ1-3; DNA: TGCGCCAGCAGGACAGGCGTTGGCGACACCATATATTTT; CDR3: CASRTGVGDTIYF
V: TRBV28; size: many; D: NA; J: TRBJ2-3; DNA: TGTGCCAGCAGTGGAGCGGGACAACGGGGTAGCACAGATACGCAGTATTTT; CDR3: CASSGAGQRGSTDTQYF
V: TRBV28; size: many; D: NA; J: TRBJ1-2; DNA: TGTGCCAGCAGTTTTTTGGCCTATGGCTACACCTTC; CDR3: CASSFLAYGYTF
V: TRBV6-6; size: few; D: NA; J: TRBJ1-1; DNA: TGTGCCAGCAGTAACGGGAGGCAGGAAGCTTTCTTT; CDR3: CASSNGRQEAFF
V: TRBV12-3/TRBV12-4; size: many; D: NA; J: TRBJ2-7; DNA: TGTGCCAGCAGTTTAGGAGGCATGGGGTTCTTC; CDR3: CASSLGGMGFF
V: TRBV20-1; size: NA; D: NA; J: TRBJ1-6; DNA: TGCAGTGCTAGCAAACAGGGAGCGAATTCACCCCTCCACTTT; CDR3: CSASKQGANSPLHF
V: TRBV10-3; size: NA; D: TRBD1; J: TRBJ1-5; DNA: TGTGCCACCGCAACCCTGGACAGGGCGAATCAGCCCCAGCATTTT; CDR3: CATATLDRANQPQHF
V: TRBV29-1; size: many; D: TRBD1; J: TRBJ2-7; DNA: TGCAGCGCCCTCGGACAGGGGGCCTACGAGCAGTACTTC; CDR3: CSALGQGAYEQYF
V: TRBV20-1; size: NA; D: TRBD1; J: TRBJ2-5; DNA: TGCAGTGCTAGGGACAGGGACTTTTTCCAGTACTTC; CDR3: CSARDRDFFQYF
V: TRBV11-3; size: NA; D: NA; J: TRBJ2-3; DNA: TGTGCCAGCAGCCGATTACAGGGACTCACAGATACGCAGTATTTT; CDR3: CASSRLQGLTDTQYF
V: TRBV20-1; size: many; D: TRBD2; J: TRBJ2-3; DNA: TGCAGTGCTTCTAGCGGAGGAGATACGCAGTATTTT; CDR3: CSASSGGDTQYF
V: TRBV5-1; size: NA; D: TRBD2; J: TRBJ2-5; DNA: TGCGCCAGCAGCTTGCGCTCAGCGGGAGGCGAGACCCAGTACTTC; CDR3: CASSLRSAGGETQYF
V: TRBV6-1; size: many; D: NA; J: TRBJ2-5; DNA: TGTGCCAGCAGGTTTTCGGGGAGAGAAGAGACCCAGTACTTC; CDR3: CASRFSGREETQYF
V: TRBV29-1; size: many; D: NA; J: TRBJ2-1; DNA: TGCAGCGTTGAAGAGGGGTCGGCCTACAATGAGCAGTTCTTC; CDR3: CSVEEGSAYNEQFF
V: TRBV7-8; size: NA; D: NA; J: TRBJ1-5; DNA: TGTGCCAGCAGCTTACAAAATACACCGCAGGGCGCAAGCAATCAGCCCCAGCATTTT; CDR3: CASSLQNTPQGASNQPQHF
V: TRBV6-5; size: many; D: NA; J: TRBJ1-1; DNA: TGTGCCAGCAGTTACGATCGGCAATTTGAAGCTTTCTTT; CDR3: CASSYDRQFEAFF
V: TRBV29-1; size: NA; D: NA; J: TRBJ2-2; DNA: TGCAGCGTTGGTGAACAAACCAACACCGGGGAGCTGTTTTTT; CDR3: CSVGEQTNTGELFF
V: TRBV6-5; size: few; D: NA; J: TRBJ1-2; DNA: TGTGCCAGCAGTTACTCGCAAGTAACAGGGCCAAATGGCTACACCTTC; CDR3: CASSYSQVTGPNGYTF
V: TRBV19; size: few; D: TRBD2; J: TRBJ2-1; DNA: TGTGCCAGTAGTACCTTAGCGGGAGTACAGTTCTTC; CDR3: CASSTLAGVQFF
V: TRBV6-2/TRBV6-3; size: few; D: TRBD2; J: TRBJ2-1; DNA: TGTGCCAGCAGTTACTCTAGGACTAGCGGGAGGGACAATGAGCAGTTCTTC; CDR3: CASSYSRTSGRDNEQFF
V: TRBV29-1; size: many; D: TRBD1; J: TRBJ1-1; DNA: TGCAGCGTCGCCAGACAGGGGACTGAAGCTTTCTTT; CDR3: CSVARQGTEAFF
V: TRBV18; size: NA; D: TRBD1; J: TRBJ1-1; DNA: TGTGCCAGCTCACCACCTCGCCAGGGGGCCTCCCTGAACACTGAAGCTTTCTTT; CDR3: CASSPPRQGASLNTEAFF
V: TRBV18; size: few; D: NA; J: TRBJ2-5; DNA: TGTGCCAGCTCACCAAAGGAGGCAGGCACAATACAAGAGACCCAGTACTTC; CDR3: CASSPKEAGTIQETQYF
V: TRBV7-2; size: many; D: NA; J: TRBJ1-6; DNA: TGTGCCAGCAGCTTTAACAGCTGGGATTCACCCCTCCACTTT; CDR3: CASSFNSWDSPLHF
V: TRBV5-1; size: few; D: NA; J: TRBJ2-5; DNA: TGCGCCAGCTTTGAGTCGGAGGAGACCCAGTACTTC; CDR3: CASFESEETQYF
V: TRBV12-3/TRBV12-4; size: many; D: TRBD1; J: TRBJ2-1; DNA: TGTGCCAGCAGCTTGAGACAGGGCTCCTACAATGAGCAGTTCTTC; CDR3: CASSLRQGSYNEQFF
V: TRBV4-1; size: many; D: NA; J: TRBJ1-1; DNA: TGCGCCAGCAGCCACTCCATGGGGGCCCACACTGAAGCTTTCTTT; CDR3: CASSHSMGAHTEAFF
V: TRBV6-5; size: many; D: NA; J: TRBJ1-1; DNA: TGTGCCAGACAGGGAAAGACTGAAGCTTTCTTT; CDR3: CARQGKTEAFF
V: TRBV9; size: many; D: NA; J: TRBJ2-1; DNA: TGTGCCAGCAGCGTAGTATACAATGAGCAGTTCTTC; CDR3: CASSVVYNEQFF
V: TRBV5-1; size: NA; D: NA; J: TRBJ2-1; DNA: TGCGCCAGCAGCCATAGAAAGAGCTCCTACAATGAGCAGTTCTTC; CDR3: CASSHRKSSYNEQFF
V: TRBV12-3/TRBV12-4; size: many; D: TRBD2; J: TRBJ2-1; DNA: TGTGCCAGCACCGTTAGCGGGGGGGGCAATGAGCAGTTCTTC; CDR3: CASTVSGGGNEQFF
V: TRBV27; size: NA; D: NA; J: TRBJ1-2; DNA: TGTGCCAGCAGCCGCCGCGGTGGCCTCTCCTATGGCTACACCTTC; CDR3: CASSRRGGLSYGYTF
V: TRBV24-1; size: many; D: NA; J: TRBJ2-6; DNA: TGTGCCACCAGTGATTTCCCCCGCGGACAGTCTGGGGCCAACGTCCTGACTTTC; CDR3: CATSDFPRGQSGANVLTF
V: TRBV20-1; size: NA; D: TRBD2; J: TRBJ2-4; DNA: TGCAGTGCTAGAGGAACTAGCGGGAGGTATAGAAACATTCAGTACTTC; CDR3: CSARGTSGRYRNIQYF
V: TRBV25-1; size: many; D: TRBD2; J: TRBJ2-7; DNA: TGTGCCAGCAGTGAAAGGGACTACCTCTTCTACGAGCAGTACTTC; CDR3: CASSERDYLFYEQYF
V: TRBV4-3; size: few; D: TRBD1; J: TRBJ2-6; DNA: TGCGCCAGCAGCCAAGTATCTCCGGGACAGGGAGCCGGGGCCAACGTCCTGACTTTC; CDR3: CASSQVSPGQGAGANVLTF
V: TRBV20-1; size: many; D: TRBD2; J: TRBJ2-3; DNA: TGCAGTGCTAGTGATTACCTAGCGGGTCTCACAGATACGCAGTATTTT; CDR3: CSASDYLAGLTDTQYF
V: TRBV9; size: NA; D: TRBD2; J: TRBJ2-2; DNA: TGTGCCAGCAGCGTAGTGGCGGGGGGTGTTGCCGGGGAGCTGTTTTTT; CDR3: CASSVVAGGVAGELFF
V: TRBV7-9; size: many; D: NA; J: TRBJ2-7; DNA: TGTGCCAGCAGCTTTGCGCAGGGCCTCGCCTACGAGCAGTACTTC; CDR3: CASSFAQGLAYEQYF
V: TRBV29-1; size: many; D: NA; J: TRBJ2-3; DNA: TGCAGCGTTGAGCCCGGGACAGATACGCAGTATTTT; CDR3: CSVEPGTDTQYF
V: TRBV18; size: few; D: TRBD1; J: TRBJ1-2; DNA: TGTGCCAGCTCACCAAGACAGGGGGCGAGCACCTTC; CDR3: CASSPRQGASTF